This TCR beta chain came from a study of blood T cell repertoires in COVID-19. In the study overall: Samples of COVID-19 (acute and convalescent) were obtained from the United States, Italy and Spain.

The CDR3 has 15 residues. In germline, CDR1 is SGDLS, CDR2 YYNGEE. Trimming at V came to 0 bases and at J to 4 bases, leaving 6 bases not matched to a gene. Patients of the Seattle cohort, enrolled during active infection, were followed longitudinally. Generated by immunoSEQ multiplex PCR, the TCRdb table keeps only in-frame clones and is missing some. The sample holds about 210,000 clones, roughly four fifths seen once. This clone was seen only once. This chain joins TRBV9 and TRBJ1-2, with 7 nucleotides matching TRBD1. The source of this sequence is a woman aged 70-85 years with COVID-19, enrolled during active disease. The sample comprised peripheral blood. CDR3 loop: CASSVADRDTYGYTF. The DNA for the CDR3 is TGTGCCAGCAGCGTAGCTGACAGGGACACCTATGGCTACACCTTC.